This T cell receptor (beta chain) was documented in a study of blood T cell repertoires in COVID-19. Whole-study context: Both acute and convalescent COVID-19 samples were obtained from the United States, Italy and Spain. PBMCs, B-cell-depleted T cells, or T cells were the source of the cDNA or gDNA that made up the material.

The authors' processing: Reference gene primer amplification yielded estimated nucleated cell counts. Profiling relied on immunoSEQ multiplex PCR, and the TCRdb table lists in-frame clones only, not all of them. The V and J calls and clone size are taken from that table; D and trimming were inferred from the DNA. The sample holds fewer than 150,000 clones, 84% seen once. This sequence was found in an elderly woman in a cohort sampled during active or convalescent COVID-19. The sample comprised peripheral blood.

The CDR3 loop reads CASMGTGGRAAEAFF. The CDR3 DNA is TGTGCCAGCATGGGGACAGGGGGCCGGGCTGCTGAAGCTTTCTTT. The V gene is TRBV25-1, the J gene TRBJ1-1; 12 bases match TRBD1. CDR1 MGHDK and CDR2 SYGVNS come from the germline V gene. The CDR3 has 15 residues. V lost 7 bases, J lost 6 bases, and 9 bases stayed unmatched.